The entry that follows covers one TCR delta chain sequence. TCRdb re-called the RT-PCR reads via CATT. The sample holds around 1,500 delta-chain clones, under 7% seen once. This sample is drawn from a study of gamma-delta T cells after stem cell transplantation. The junction had 3 bases not matched to a gene; V was cut back by 0 bases and J by 0 bases. Germline assignment: CDR1 GEAIGNYY and CDR2 EKD. This CDR3 spans 16 amino acids. The source of this sequence is a human donor. It is not recorded whose cells these are; they may come from a transplant donor. The sample comprised gamma-delta T cells. The chain employs TRDV2 and TRDJ1, with 10 bases matching TRDD3. The CDR3 sequence: CACDTVWGIDTDKLIF. The CDR3 nucleotides read TGTGCCTGTGACACCGTCTGGGGGATAGACACCGATAAACTCATCTTT.